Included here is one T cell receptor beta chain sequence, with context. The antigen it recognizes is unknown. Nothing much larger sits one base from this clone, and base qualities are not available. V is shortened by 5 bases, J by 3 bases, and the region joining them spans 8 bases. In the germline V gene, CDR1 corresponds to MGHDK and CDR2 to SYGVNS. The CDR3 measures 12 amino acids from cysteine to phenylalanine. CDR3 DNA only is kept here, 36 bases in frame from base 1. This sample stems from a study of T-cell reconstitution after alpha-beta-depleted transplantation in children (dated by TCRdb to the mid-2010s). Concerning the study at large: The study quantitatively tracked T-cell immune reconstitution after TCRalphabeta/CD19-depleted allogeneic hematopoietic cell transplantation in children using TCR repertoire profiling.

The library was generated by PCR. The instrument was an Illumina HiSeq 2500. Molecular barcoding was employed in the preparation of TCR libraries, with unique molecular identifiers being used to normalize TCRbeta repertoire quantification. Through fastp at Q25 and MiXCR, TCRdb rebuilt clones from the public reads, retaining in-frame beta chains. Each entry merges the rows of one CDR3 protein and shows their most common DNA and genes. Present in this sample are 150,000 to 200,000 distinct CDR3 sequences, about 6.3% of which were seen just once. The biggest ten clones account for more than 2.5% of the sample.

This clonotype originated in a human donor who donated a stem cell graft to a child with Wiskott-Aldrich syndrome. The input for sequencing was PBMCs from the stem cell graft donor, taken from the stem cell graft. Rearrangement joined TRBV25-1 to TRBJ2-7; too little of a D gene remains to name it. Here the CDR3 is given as CASSSYFYEQYF. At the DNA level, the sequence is TGTGCCAGCAGTTCCTACTTCTACGAGCAGTACTTC.